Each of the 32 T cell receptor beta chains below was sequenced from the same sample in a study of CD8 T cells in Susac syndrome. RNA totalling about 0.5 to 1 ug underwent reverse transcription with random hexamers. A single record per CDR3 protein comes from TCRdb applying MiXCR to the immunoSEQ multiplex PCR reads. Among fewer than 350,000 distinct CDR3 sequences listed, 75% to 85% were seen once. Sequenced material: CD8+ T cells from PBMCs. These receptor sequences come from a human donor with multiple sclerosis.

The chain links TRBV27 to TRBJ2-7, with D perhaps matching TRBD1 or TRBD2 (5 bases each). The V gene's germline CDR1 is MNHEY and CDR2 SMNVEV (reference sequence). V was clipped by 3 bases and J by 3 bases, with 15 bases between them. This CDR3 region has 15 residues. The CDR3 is CASSLGRGPHYEQYF. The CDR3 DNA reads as TGTGCCAGCAGTTTGGGCCGGGGACCACACTACGAGCAGTACTTC.

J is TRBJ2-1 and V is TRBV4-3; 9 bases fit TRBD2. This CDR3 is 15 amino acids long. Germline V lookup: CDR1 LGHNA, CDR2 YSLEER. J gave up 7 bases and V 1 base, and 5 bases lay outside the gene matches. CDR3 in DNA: TGCGCCAGCAGCCAAGGTCTAGCGGGGAAAAATGAGCAGTTCTTC. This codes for CASSQGLAGKNEQFF.

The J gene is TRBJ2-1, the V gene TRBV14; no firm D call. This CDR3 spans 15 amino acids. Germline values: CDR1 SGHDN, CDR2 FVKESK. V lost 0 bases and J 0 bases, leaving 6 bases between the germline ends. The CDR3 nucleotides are TGTGCCAGCAGCCAAGATTGGGACTCCTACAATGAGCAGTTCTTC. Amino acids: CASSQDWDSYNEQFF.

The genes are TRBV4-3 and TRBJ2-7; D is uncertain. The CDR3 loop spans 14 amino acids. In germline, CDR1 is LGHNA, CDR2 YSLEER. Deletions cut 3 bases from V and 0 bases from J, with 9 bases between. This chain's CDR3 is CASSQWASSYEQYF. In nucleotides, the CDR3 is TGCGCCAGCAGCCAGTGGGCAAGCTCCTACGAGCAGTACTTC.

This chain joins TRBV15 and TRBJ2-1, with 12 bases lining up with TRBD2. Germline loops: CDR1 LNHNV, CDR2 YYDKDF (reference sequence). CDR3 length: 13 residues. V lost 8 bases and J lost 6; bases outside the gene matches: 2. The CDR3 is CATATSGSNEQFF. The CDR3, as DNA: TGTGCCACCGCGACTAGCGGGAGCAATGAGCAGTTCTTC.

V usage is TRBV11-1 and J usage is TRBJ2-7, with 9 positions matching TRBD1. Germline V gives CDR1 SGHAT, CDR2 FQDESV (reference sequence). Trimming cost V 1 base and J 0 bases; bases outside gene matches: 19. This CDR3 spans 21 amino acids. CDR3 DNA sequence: TGTGCCAGCAGCTTAGGGACCCCTCTTAGGACAGGGGACTATATCTCCTACGAGCAGTACTTC. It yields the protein CASSLGTPLRTGDYISYEQYF.

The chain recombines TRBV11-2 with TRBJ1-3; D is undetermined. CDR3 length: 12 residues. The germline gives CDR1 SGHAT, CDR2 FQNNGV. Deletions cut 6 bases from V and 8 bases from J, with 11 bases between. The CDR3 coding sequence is TGTGCCAGCAGGAACCTCGAGGACACCATATATTTT. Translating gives CASRNLEDTIYF.

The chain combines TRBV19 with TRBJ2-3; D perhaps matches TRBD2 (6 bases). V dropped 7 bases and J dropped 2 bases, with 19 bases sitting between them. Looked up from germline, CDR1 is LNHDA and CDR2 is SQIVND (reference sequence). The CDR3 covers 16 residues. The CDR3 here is CASTPPGLAYTDTQYF. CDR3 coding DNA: TGTGCCAGTACTCCCCCGGGACTGGCTTACACAGATACGCAGTATTTT. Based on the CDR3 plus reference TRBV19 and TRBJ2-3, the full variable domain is DGGITQSPKYLFRKEGQNVTLSCEQNLNHDAMYWYRQDPGQGLRLIYYSQIVNDFQKGDIAEGYSVSREKKESFPLTVTSAQKNPTAFYLCASTPPGLAYTDTQYFGPGTRLTVL.

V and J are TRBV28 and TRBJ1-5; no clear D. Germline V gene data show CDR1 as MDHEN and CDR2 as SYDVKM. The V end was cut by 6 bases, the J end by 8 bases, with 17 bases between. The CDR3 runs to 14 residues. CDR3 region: CASSPPGWSEPQHF. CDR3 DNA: TGTGCCAGCAGCCCGCCGGGTTGGTCTGAGCCCCAGCATTTT.

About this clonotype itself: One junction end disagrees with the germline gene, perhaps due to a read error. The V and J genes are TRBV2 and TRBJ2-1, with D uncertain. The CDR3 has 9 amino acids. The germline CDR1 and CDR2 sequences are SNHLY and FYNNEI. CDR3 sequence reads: CASSNEQFF. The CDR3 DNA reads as TGTGCCTCCTCCAATGAGCAGTTCTTC. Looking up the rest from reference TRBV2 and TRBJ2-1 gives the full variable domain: EPEVTQTPSHQVTQMGQEVILRCVPISNHLYFYWYRQILGQKVEFLVSFYNNEISEKSEIFDDQFSVERPDGSNFTLKIRSTKLEDSAMYFCASSNEQFFGPGTRLTVL.

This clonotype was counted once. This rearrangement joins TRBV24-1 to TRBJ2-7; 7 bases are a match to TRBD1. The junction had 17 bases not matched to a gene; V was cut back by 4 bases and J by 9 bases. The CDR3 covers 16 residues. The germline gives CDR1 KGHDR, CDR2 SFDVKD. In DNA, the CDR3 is TGTGCCACCAGTGAGAATCTGGGCGGAACAGGGGTCGCGCAGTACTTC. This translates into CATSENLGGTGVAQYF.

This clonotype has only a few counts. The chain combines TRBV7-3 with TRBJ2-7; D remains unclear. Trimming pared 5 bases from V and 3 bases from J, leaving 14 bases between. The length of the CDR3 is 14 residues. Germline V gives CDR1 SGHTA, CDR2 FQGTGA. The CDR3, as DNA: TGTGCCAGCAGCCCCCGCGTAGCTGTCTACGAGCAGTACTTC. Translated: CASSPRVAVYEQYF.

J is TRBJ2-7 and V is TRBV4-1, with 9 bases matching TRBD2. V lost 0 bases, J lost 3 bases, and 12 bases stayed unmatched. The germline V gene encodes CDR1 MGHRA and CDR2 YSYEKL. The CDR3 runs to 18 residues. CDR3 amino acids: CASSQDEGRLAGIYEQYF. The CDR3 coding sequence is TGCGCCAGCAGCCAAGATGAGGGGCGCCTAGCGGGAATCTACGAGCAGTACTTC.

CDR3 loop: CASSLDTRDPSSYEQYF. CDR3 nucleotides: TGTGCCAGCAGCTTAGATACTCGGGACCCGAGCTCCTACGAGCAGTACTTC. The chain carries TRBV7-6 and TRBJ2-7; D possibly matches TRBD1 or TRBD2 (5 bases each). V lost 1 base, J lost 0 bases, and 16 bases lay in between. Germline V lookup: CDR1 SGHVS, CDR2 FNYEAQ. CDR3 length equals 17 residues. Full variable domain (missing parts from reference TRBV7-6 and TRBJ2-7): GAGVSQSPRYKVTKRGQDVALRCDPISGHVSLYWYRQALGQGPEFLTYFNYEAQQDKSGLPNDRFSAERPEGSISTLTIQRTEQRDSAMYRCASSLDTRDPSSYEQYFGPGTRLTVT.

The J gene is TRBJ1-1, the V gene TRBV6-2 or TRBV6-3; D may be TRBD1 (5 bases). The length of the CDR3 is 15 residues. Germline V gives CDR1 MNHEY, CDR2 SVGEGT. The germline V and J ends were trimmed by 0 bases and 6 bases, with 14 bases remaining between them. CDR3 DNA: TGTGCCAGCAGTTACTCGGAGACAGTAGGTCCTGAAGCTTTCTTT. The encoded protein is CASSYSETVGPEAFF.

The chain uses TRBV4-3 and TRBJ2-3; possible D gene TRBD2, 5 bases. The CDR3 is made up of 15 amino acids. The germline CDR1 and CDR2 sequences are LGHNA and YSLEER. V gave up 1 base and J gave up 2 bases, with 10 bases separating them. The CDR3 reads CASSQARVSTDTQYF. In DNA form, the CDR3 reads TGCGCCAGCAGCCAAGCGCGGGTCTCCACAGATACGCAGTATTTT.

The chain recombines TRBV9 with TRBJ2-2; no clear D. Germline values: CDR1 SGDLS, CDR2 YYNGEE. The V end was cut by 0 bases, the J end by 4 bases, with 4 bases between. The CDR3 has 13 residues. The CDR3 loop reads CASSVEGTGELFF. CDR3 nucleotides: TGTGCCAGCAGCGTAGAAGGCACCGGGGAGCTGTTTTTT.

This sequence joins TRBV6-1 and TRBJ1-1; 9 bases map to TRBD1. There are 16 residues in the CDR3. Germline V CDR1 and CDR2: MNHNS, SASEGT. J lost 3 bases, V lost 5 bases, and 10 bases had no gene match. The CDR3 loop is CASSPGTGFPYTEAFF. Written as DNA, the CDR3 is TGTGCCAGCAGTCCCGGGACAGGGTTCCCCTACACTGAAGCTTTCTTT.

The CDR3 region has the DNA TGCAGTGCTAGATCAGGAGCGGGTTTCACCGGGGAGCTGTTTTTT. Translating gives CSARSGAGFTGELFF. V gene TRBV20-1 combines with J gene TRBJ2-2, with D possibly matching TRBD2 (6 bases). The CDR3 is 15 residues long. Germline V gene data show CDR1 as DFQATT and CDR2 as SNEGSKA (reference sequence). Trimming stripped 2 bases from V and 4 bases from J, with 14 bases between.

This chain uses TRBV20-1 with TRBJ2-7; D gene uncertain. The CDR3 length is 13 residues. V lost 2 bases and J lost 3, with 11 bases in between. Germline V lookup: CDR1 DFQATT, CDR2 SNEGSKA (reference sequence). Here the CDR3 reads CSARIGGYYEQYF. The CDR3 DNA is TGCAGTGCTAGAATAGGTGGTTACTACGAGCAGTACTTC.

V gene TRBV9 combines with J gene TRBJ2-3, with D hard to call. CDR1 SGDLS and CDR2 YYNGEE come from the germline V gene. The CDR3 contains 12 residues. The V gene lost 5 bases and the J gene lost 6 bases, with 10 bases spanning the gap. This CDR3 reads CASSTFGDTQYF. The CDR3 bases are TGTGCCAGCAGTACCTTCGGTGATACGCAGTATTTT.

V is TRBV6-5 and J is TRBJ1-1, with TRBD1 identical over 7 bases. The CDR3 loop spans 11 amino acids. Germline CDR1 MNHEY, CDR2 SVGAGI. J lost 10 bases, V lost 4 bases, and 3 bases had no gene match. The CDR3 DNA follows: TGTGCCAGCAGTTCCGGGACAGTAGCTTTCTTT. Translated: CASSSGTVAFF.

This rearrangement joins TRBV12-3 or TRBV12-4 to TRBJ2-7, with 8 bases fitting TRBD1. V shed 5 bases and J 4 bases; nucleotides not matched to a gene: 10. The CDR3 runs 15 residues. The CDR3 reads CASSGQDRGRYEQYF. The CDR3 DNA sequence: TGTGCCAGCAGTGGGCAAGACAGGGGTCGGTACGAGCAGTACTTC.

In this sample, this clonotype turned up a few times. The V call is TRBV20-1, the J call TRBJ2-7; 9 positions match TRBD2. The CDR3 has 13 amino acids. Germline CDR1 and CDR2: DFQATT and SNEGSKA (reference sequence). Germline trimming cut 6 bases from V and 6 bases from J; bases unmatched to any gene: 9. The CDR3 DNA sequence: TGCAGTGCCGCACAGCGGGAGGTAGGCGAGCAGTACTTC. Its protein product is CSAAQREVGEQYF.

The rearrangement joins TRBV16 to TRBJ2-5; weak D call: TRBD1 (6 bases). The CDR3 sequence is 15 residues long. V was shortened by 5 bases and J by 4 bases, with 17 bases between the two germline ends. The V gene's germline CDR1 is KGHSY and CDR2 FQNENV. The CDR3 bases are TGTGCCAGCAGCGAGTCATTTACAGGGAGAGAGACCCAGTACTTC. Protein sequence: CASSESFTGRETQYF.

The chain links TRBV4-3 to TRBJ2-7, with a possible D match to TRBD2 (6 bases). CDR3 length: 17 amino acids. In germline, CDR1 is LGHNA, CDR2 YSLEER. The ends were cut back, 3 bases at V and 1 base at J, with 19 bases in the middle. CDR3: CASSQSTGRDSSYEQYF. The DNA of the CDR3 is TGCGCCAGCAGCCAGTCCACCGGGCGGGACTCGTCCTACGAGCAGTACTTC.

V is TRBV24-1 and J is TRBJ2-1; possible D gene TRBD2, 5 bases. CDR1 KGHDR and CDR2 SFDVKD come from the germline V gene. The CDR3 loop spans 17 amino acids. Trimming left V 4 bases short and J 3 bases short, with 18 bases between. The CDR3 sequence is CATSDLTFPEGYNEQFF. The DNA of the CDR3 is TGTGCCACCAGTGACCTGACTTTTCCCGAGGGCTACAATGAGCAGTTCTTC.

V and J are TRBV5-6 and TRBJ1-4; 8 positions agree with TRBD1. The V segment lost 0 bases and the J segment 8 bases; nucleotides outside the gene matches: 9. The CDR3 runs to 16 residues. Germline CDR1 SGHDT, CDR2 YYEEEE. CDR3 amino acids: CASSLGTGTPREKLFF. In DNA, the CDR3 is TGTGCCAGCAGCTTGGGGACAGGGACACCGCGGGAAAAACTGTTTTTT.

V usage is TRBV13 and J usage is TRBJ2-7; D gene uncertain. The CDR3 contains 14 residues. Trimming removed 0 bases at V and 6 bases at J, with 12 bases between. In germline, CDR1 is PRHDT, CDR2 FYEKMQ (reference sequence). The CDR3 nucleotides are TGTGCCAGCAGCTTAGGCGACCTCTTCTCCGAGCAGTACTTC. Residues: CASSLGDLFSEQYF.

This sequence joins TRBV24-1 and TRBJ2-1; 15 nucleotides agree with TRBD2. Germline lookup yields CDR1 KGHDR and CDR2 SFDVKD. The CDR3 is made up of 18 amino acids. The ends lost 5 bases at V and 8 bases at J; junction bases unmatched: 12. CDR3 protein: CATSVGLAGGSQLDEQFF. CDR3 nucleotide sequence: TGTGCCACCAGTGTAGGACTAGCGGGAGGGAGCCAGTTGGATGAGCAGTTCTTC.

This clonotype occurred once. The CDR3 spells CASSFSAEQFF. In nucleotides, the CDR3 is TGTGCCAGCAGTTTCAGCGCAGAGCAGTTCTTC. This sequence joins TRBV28 and TRBJ2-1; D is unclear. The CDR3 is 11 residues long. CDR1 MDHEN and CDR2 SYDVKM come from the germline V gene. Trimming left V 3 bases short and J 10 bases short, with 7 bases between.

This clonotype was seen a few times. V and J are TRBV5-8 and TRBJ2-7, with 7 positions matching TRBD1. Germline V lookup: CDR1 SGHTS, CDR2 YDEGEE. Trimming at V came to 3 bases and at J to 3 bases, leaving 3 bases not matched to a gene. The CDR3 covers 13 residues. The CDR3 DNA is TGTGCCAGCAGCTGGGGACAGAACTACGAGCAGTACTTC. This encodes CASSWGQNYEQYF.